Each of the 2 T cell receptor beta chains below was sequenced from the same sample in a study of metastatic and nonmetastatic thyroid tumors. Before thyroid surgery, none of the patients had received any treatment. TCRdb re-called the PCR reads through MiXCR. Of roughly 71,000 clones listed, more than 15% are singletons. The sequenced material came from blood. The receptors stem from a female donor with papillary thyroid cancer or a benign thyroid nodule (not recorded which). Some clones in this sample may be carry-over from other donors' samples.

This clone was counted many times. The V call is TRBV6-1, the J call TRBJ1-2, with a possible D match to TRBD1 (5 bases). Trimming pared 7 bases from V and 8 bases from J, leaving 11 bases between. CDR1 is MNHNS, CDR2 SASEGT, per germline. The CDR3 is 11 residues long. CDR3 DNA: TGTGCCAGCACCGCGGGACGGGGCTACACCTTC. It is translated as CASTAGRGYTF.

This clone was detected a few times. The CDR3 spells CASSRSSGPSYEQYF. The CDR3 coding sequence is TGCGCCAGCAGTCGGTCCAGCGGACCTTCCTACGAGCAGTACTTC. This chain uses TRBV10-1 with TRBJ2-7, with a tentative D call TRBD2 (5 bases). This CDR3 has 15 residues. Trimming cost V 5 bases and J 1 base, with 15 bases left between them. CDR1 is WNHNN and CDR2 is SYGVQD in the germline V gene (reference sequence).